This section outlines one TCR beta chain sequence together with its context. No antigen is known for it. The CDR3 contains 14 residues, cysteine and phenylalanine counted. The sequence is cut down to CDR3 DNA, 42 bases in frame from base 1. CDR1 and CDR2 are read off the germline V gene (reference sequence) as SGHNT and YYREEE. Ends trimmed: V by 0 bases, J by 3 bases; bases unmatched to a gene: 3. The sample belongs to a study of cytomegalovirus exposure and HLA in healthy donors (dated by TCRdb to about 2017). Background on the whole study: An earlier analysis of 587 of the donors reported about 300 Gb of sequence data and 90 million to 120 million unique TCR beta sequences obtained from about 179 million T cells. Approximately 310 gigabases of sequencing data and roughly 81 million unique TCR sequences made up an early release that covered over 550 HLA-typed donors. Among the roughly 430 genotyped donors, roughly 80% belonged to the genetic ancestry cluster associated with self-reported Caucasian donors. The study was designed to test whether signatures of past pathogen exposure could be identified by cataloging public T cell receptors. The study used immunosequencing to profile the T cell repertoires of more than 650 subjects and linked those repertoires to cytomegalovirus serostatus. Besides the first cohort of roughly 700 subjects, a separate validation cohort made up of roughly 120 different subjects was used. To predict cytomegalovirus infection status, the study combined high-throughput TCR immunosequencing, statistical association of individual TCRs with disease status, and machine learning. In a later analysis, previously published TCR beta repertoires from 550 to 700 donors were re-analyzed and high-resolution HLA genotyping was added so that TCR occurrence patterns could be studied. In the later analysis, no new phenotypic data were used to find candidate immune exposures; instead, reliance was placed on TCR beta sequences and their occurrence across donors. An earlier analysis of roughly 600 of the donors used high-throughput TCR beta sequencing to judge whether each TCR beta V gene segment behaved as functional or pseudogenic. Donor age, sex, ethnicity and CMV serostatus were compiled together with the repertoire data. In a later genetic analysis, genome-wide SNP genotypes for about 55% of the roughly 700 donors were used, and that subset was treated as a discovery cohort. Every repertoire in the discovery cohort had been generated on one and the same sequencing platform. Class I and class II HLA loci were covered by the typing at four-digit resolution. Typing coverage varied by locus: roughly 629-640 donors for A, B, C, DRB1 and DQB1; under 550 for DQA1; more than 600 for DPA1; roughly 450 for DPB1. Because of strong linkage in the cohort, roughly five DR-DQ haplotypes were treated as single units for association and clustering. On average, 235,054 unique TCR beta nucleotide sequences were sequenced per donor among a few hundred genotyped donors of the cohort, with roughly 19% of those sequences being non-productive. Study-wide findings and limitations: At a false discovery rate of 0.05, a later analysis linked 15,000 to 20,000 TCR beta sequences to specific HLA alleles. Assigning TCR associations to individual alleles was difficult when HLA alleles, especially DR and DQ, strongly co-occurred. CMV serostatus was the only immune exposure information available for the cohort. Several of the top co-occurrence clusters appeared to be linked to parvovirus B19, influenza, CMV and Epstein-Barr virus, according to a later analysis. According to a later analysis, most CMV-associated TCR beta chains appeared to be HLA-restricted, and the HLA associations seemed to be driven largely by CMV exposure. Approximately 16 rarely observed V segments, including chromosome 9 orphons, were excluded from the earlier analysis of approximately 500 of the donors because counts were too low. An earlier analysis of around 540 of the donors showed that most TCR beta V segments appeared in productive rearrangements either about 87% or about 30% of the time, which broadly matched IMGT annotations. Compared with the approximately 700-donor mean, donors in an Asian-associated ancestry cluster had fewer N-insertions in productive TCRs, according to a later genetic analysis. In vitro tests confirmed that a few of the cytomegalovirus-associated TCR beta chains recognize cytomegalovirus antigens. The cohort was sequenced for TCR beta chains only, and without alpha or paired-chain data the features that could be detected were limited. Some IMGT-functional V segments, including TRBV6-2 and TRBV6-3, could not be distinguished by the 87-base-pair reads and were therefore excluded. Correlated functional status among segregating V segments might reflect linkage disequilibrium, but an unknown experimental factor could not be ruled out. An association between a missense DCLRE1C variant and V-gene and J-gene trimming of TCR beta chains was found in a later genetic analysis and replicated in an independent cohort. A group of highly shared sequence variants was considered likely to be a technical artifact of the sequencing pipeline. The study gave a list of around 170 TCR beta chains associated with cytomegalovirus. In a later analysis, the rate of TCR association differed among HLA loci, with DRB1 alleles having the most associated TCRs and HLA-C alleles having the fewest. A further reported finding was that TCR beta sequences accurately predicted the HLA-A and HLA-B alleles for most subjects in the first cohort. Compared with equally common non-associated chains, HLA-associated TCR beta chains in a later analysis were more clonally expanded and had lower generation probabilities. The presence/absence analyses assumed that sequencing depth was roughly uniform across donors, and that assumption may not be true. Cytomegalovirus status was reported to be diagnosed by the classifier with high specificity and sensitivity in both the original and validation cohorts. Because some donors lacked HLA typing at each locus, the association tests relied only on the typed subset. Across donors, most TCR sequences were observed very rarely, whereas some public TCRs were present in many individuals. It was suggested by the authors that the approach could potentially be generalized to other disease states and immunological phenotypes.

The cohort consisted of 600 to 700 healthy bone marrow donors. Cohort members were all nominally healthy when sampled, although unrecorded immune exposures were likely present. The donor tested CMV seronegative, placing the donor among the 350 or so seronegative members of the cohort. Each donor provided a peripheral blood sample, and peripheral blood mononuclear cells were used for TCR beta sequencing. The Qiagen DNeasy Blood Extraction Kit was used to extract genomic DNA from the blood cell samples. Library preparation used the immunoSEQ multiplex PCR assay. For the multiplex PCR, a mixture combining 60 forward primers for TCR Vbeta segments and 13 reverse primers for TCR Jbeta segments was used. Amplification of the CDR3 region of rearranged TCR beta genes was performed with a multiplex PCR assay on genomic DNA. On the Illumina HiSeq System, the amplified TCR beta libraries were sequenced as 87-base-pair reads. From the authors' description of their analysis: Across the 670 or so repertoires, a later analysis counted approximately 83 million unique TCR beta chains, 9 million to 14 million of which were shared by at least two donors. To remove PCR and sequencing errors, raw reads were error-corrected and collapsed into unique sequences using a nearest-neighbor algorithm that merged closely related sequences. CDR3 sequences were aligned to IMGT reference sequences to assign V, D and J gene segments. Each retained sequence needed at least a six-nucleotide match to both a V gene segment and a J gene segment. A rearrangement was called productive if the CDR3 had no stop codons and remained in frame with V and J, and every other rearrangement was called non-productive. CDR3 was defined according to IMGT convention as the region running from the second conserved V-encoded cysteine to the conserved J-encoded phenylalanine. In an earlier analysis of around 570 of the donors, sequences lacking an unambiguous match to a single V gene segment were excluded. In an earlier analysis of some 590 of the donors, a V segment was called functional when productive rearrangements were above 56.7%, and segregating when the standard deviation between donors exceeded 5%. To diagnose cytomegalovirus status from the catalog of TCR beta chain sequences, a statistical classification framework was built. In a later analysis, V and J genes were assigned by comparing TCR nucleotide sequences against IMGT/GENE-DB human TR gene sequences. In a later analysis, CDR3 sequences and most-parsimonious VDJ recombination scenarios were assigned using the TCRdist pipeline. In a later analysis, every TCR beta chain was defined by the combination of its CDR3 amino acid sequence and its V-gene family, and reads without a unique V-gene family were dropped. As a way to deal with suspected cross-contamination and a sequencing artifact, a later analysis dropped approximately 590 nucleotide sequences that were highly shared and had low generation probability. In a later analysis, a clonal expansion index was calculated for each public chain from normalized within-repertoire ranks of inferred template counts. In a later analysis, generation probabilities were computed using a VDJ recombination model fitted to out-of-frame rearrangements, and the results were checked against IGoR. Hypergeometric tests were used in a later analysis to score TCR-TCR, TCR-HLA and TCR-CMV co-occurrence, with a repertoire-size bias correction applied to the TCR pairs. A later analysis estimated false discovery rates by permuting HLA or CMV assignments 20 times. In a later analysis, co-occurring TCRs were grouped using DBSCAN, and TCRdist sequence similarity was added for clustering within HLA-allele-positive subsets. Repertoires with fewer than 30,000 or more than 120,000 public chains, plus five repertoires with anomalous nucleotide sharing, were excluded from co-occurrence clustering. TCRdb took this table from immuneACCESS and kept in-frame rearrangements with V and J called. Such tables lack part of the clones; where checked against another copy, unresolved V genes explain under half of the gap, and the rest is unexplained. V and J calls and clone size come straight from that table; D and trimming were deduced from the DNA. The sample's records list 100,000 to 150,000 clones. Of the sample, 2.2% falls within the top ten clones.

The source of this sequence is a middle-aged man in good health and CMV-seronegative. The chain is assembled from TRBV5-4 and TRBJ2-7; 7 bases in between match TRBD2. Sequenced sample: PBMCs. The CDR3 is CASSLAGGDYEQYF. Read as DNA, the sequence is TGTGCCAGCAGCTTGGCGGGAGGCGACTACGAGCAGTACTTC.